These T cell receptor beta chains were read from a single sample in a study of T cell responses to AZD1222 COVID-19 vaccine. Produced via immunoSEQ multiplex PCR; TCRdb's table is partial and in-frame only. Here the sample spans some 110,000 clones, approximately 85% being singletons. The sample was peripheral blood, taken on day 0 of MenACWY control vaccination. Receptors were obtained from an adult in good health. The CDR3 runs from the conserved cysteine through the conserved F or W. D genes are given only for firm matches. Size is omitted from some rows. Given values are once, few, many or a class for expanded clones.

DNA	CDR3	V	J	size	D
TGCGCCAGCAGCTTGGCCCCGCGGGGCTCCTACAATGAGCAGTTCTTC	CASSLAPRGSYNEQFF	TRBV5-1	TRBJ2-1	NA	NA
TGTGCCAGCAGCTTAACCCGACTAGCGGGGGAAGAGACCCAGTACTTC	CASSLTRLAGEETQYF	TRBV7-6	TRBJ2-5	NA	TRBD2
TGTGCCAGCAGCCTTTCGACAGGGGGAACTGAAGCTTTCTTT	CASSLSTGGTEAFF	TRBV3-1/TRBV3-2	TRBJ1-1	NA	TRBD1
TGTGCCAGCAGCGGCCCTCGAGAATTCAACACTGAAGCTTTCTTT	CASSGPREFNTEAFF	TRBV9	TRBJ1-1	once	NA
TGTGCCAGCAGCTTACAACCGAACACCGGGGAGCTGTTTTTT	CASSLQPNTGELFF	TRBV21-1	TRBJ2-2	NA	NA
TGTGCCAGTAGTATAGAAGGCGGGTTGGAAGAAAAACTGTTTTTT	CASSIEGGLEEKLFF	TRBV19	TRBJ1-4	NA	NA
TGTGCCAGCAGCGTAGAGTTCAGTGGCGCGAGTGGCTACACCTTC	CASSVEFSGASGYTF	TRBV9	TRBJ1-2	NA	NA
TGTGCCACCGCCGGGACAGGGAACAATGAGCAGTTCTTC	CATAGTGNNEQFF	TRBV24-1	TRBJ2-1	NA	TRBD1
TGTGCCACCCCTCAAAAGACAGGGAATAACACTGAAGCTTTCTTT	CATPQKTGNNTEAFF	TRBV24-1	TRBJ1-1	NA	TRBD1
TGTGCCAGCAGCTTAGTCCCCGGGAGGGTAGGGCAGCCCCAGCATTTT	CASSLVPGRVGQPQHF	TRBV11-2	TRBJ1-5	NA	NA
TGTGCCAGCAGCTTAGCCCGGACTACTAACCCACCCAATGAGCAGTTCTTC	CASSLARTTNPPNEQFF	TRBV7-9	TRBJ2-1	once	NA
TGTGCCAGCAGCTCTACAGGGGCAGAGACCCAGTACTTC	CASSSTGAETQYF	TRBV5-4	TRBJ2-5	once	TRBD1
TGTGCCAGCAGTCTACTTTCGGGACAGAGGCCCCACGAGCAGTACTTC	CASSLLSGQRPHEQYF	TRBV2	TRBJ2-7	NA	TRBD1
TGTGCCAGCAGCTATGACTCCTACGAGCAGTACTTC	CASSYDSYEQYF	TRBV5-5	TRBJ2-7	NA	NA
TGTGCCAGCAGTTACGGGCACAGCAATGAGCAGTTCTTC	CASSYGHSNEQFF	TRBV6-5	TRBJ2-1	NA	NA
TGTGCCAGCAGCCTTGGACAGCCAACCACTGAAGCTTTCTTT	CASSLGQPTTEAFF	TRBV11-2	TRBJ1-1	NA	NA
TGTGCCAGCAGCGAACAGAGCGTGGTTCTCGACGAGCAGTACTTC	CASSEQSVVLDEQYF	TRBV28	TRBJ2-7	NA	NA
TGTGCCAGCAGCCAATCAGCGAGGGGAAGTGGAAAACTGTTTTTT	CASSQSARGSGKLFF	TRBV16	TRBJ1-4	few	NA
TGTGCCAGCAGTTTAGTGGCAGACTATGGCTACACCTTC	CASSLVADYGYTF	TRBV12-3/TRBV12-4	TRBJ1-2	once	NA
TGTGCCAGCAGCGAGGTCCCAATGTACTCTGGAAACACCATATATTTT	CASSEVPMYSGNTIYF	TRBV7-9	TRBJ1-3	NA	NA
TGTGCCAGCAGCTTAACCCAGGGCCATACTGAAGCTTTCTTT	CASSLTQGHTEAFF	TRBV11-2	TRBJ1-1	NA	NA
TGCAGTGCTAGTTCCGCGGGGGTGAGGACACAGCAGTTCTTC	CSASSAGVRTQQFF	TRBV20-1	TRBJ2-1	NA	TRBD2
TGTGCCAGCAGTACAAGAAACTCCTACAATGAGCAGTTCTTC	CASSTRNSYNEQFF	TRBV6-5	TRBJ2-1	once	NA
TGTGCCATCGGAAGGGACAGGGGAGTGGGCTACACCTTC	CAIGRDRGVGYTF	TRBV10-3	TRBJ1-2	NA	TRBD1
TGTGCCACCAGTGATGGTGGGACAGGGAAAGCAGATACGCAGTATTTT	CATSDGGTGKADTQYF	TRBV24-1	TRBJ2-3	once	TRBD1
TGTGCCAGCAGCTACCGCCGGGACAGGAAACGCTCCTATAATTCACCCCTCCACTTT	CASSYRRDRKRSYNSPLHF	TRBV27	TRBJ1-6	few	TRBD1
TGTGCCAGCAGCGTAGGCGCCACCATAAAGGACAGTTGGGAAAAACTGTTTTTT	CASSVGATIKDSWEKLFF	TRBV9	TRBJ1-4	few	NA
TGTGCCAGCAGAGATAGAACTAGCGGGGGGGTCACAGATACGCAGTATTTT	CASRDRTSGGVTDTQYF	TRBV5-4	TRBJ2-3	NA	TRBD2
TGTGCCAGCAGCCTACGAGGTATGATCGGTCAAGAGACCCAGTACTTC	CASSLRGMIGQETQYF	TRBV3-1/TRBV3-2	TRBJ2-5	NA	NA
TGTGCCAGCAGTGAACAGGGAACAACTAATGAAAAACTGTTTTTT	CASSEQGTTNEKLFF	TRBV2	TRBJ1-4	NA	NA
TGTGCCAGCAGCGTAGGTCCTAGCTACAATGAGCAGTTCTTC	CASSVGPSYNEQFF	TRBV9	TRBJ2-1	NA	NA
TGTGCCAGCAGCCATACGGGGAACACTGAAGCTTTCTTT	CASSHTGNTEAFF	TRBV14	TRBJ1-1	NA	NA
TGCGCCAGCAGCTTGGAAGCATTGTATAACAATGAGCAGTTCTTC	CASSLEALYNNEQFF	TRBV5-1	TRBJ2-1	NA	NA
TGTGCCAGCAGCTCAGATCGACAGAGCACAGATACGCAGTATTTT	CASSSDRQSTDTQYF	TRBV7-2	TRBJ2-3	NA	NA
TGTGCCTGGAGTGTAGGGGGACAGGTTATCTACAATGAGCAGTTCTTC	CAWSVGGQVIYNEQFF	TRBV30	TRBJ2-1	few	TRBD1
TGTGCCAGCAGCTTCGGATTTGAGACCCAGTACTTC	CASSFGFETQYF	TRBV11-2	TRBJ2-5	NA	NA
TGTGCCAGCAGTGTCAATAGCGGAATACCCTACGAGCAGTACTTC	CASSVNSGIPYEQYF	TRBV2	TRBJ2-7	few	NA
TGTGCCAGCATGGGAGGGGATAGGTACTACACCTTC	CASMGGDRYYTF	TRBV11-3	TRBJ1-2	NA	NA
TGTGCCAGCAGCGTTGGTAATTTTTATGGCTACACCTTC	CASSVGNFYGYTF	TRBV7-9	TRBJ1-2	NA	NA
TGTGCCAGCAGTTACTTGGGACAGGTTAATGAAAAACTGTTTTTT	CASSYLGQVNEKLFF	TRBV6-5	TRBJ1-4	few	TRBD1